These 32 T cell receptor beta chains were all obtained from the same sample, sequenced in a study of T cell changes during pregnancy in multiple sclerosis. Method: immunoSEQ multiplex PCR; TCRdb's copy keeps in-frame clones and lacks some. The sample shows tens of thousands of clones, about 90% of them seen only once. The specimen comprised peripheral blood, sampled after pregnancy. The receptors derive from a female donor with multiple sclerosis, enrolled in a pregnancy study.

CDR3 region: CASSPYGDGEQYF. CDR3 in DNA: TGTGCCAGCTCACCTTACGGGGATGGCGAGCAGTACTTC. The chain carries TRBV18 and TRBJ2-7; possibly TRBD2 for D (5 bases). Trimming took off 3 bases at V and 6 bases at J, with 12 bases between the two ends. The CDR3 runs 13 residues. Germline V gene lookup returns CDR1 KGHSH and CDR2 LQKENI.

This clone has just one count. The chain is built from TRBV18 and TRBJ2-5, with 9 bases matching TRBD1. V gave up 0 bases and J gave up 4 bases; unmatched junction bases: 6. Germline V gene data show CDR1 as KGHSH and CDR2 as LQKENI. This CDR3 has 16 amino acids. The CDR3 bases are TGTGCCAGCTCACCACCGGCCACAGGGGGCTCAGAGACCCAGTACTTC. This codes for CASSPPATGGSETQYF.

The chain joins TRBV9 to TRBJ2-7; tentative D call: TRBD1 (6 bases). CDR1 is SGDLS, CDR2 YYNGEE, per germline. The CDR3 has 15 residues. V lost 0 bases, J lost 0 bases, and 10 bases lay in between. CDR3: CASSVATGASYEQYF. The CDR3 bases are TGTGCCAGCAGCGTAGCGACAGGAGCCTCCTACGAGCAGTACTTC.

The rearrangement joins TRBV5-1 to TRBJ2-5; D possibly corresponds to TRBD1 (6 bases). The CDR3 contains 15 residues. V lost 4 bases to trimming and J lost 5 bases, with 18 bases between them. The germline V gene has CDR1 SGHRS and CDR2 YFSETQ. CDR3 loop: CASSPAGGGPETQYF. CDR3 nucleotides: TGCGCCAGCAGCCCCGCTGGGGGCGGCCCGGAGACCCAGTACTTC.

V is TRBV6-1 and J is TRBJ1-4, with D perhaps matching TRBD1 (6 bases). V lost 3 bases and J lost 8, with 25 bases in between. The V gene's germline CDR1 is MNHNS and CDR2 SASEGT. The CDR3 length is 18 residues. The DNA of the CDR3 is TGTGCCAGCAGTGATTACACGTCCGGACAGTCCCGGAACGAAAAACTGTTTTTT. Translated: CASSDYTSGQSRNEKLFF.

This clone occurred once. This rearrangement joins TRBV5-1 to TRBJ2-6, with no clear D. Trimming removed 0 bases from V and 0 bases from J, with 7 bases in between. This CDR3 has 16 residues. Germline V gene sequence: CDR1 SGHRS, CDR2 YFSETQ. The CDR3 spells CASSLAVGSGANVLTF. In nucleotides, the CDR3 is TGCGCCAGCAGCTTGGCCGTCGGCTCTGGGGCCAACGTCCTGACTTTC. Filled out from reference TRBV5-1 and TRBJ2-6, the complete variable domain reads KAGVTQTPRYLIKTRGQQVTLSCSPISGHRSVSWYQQTPGQGLQFLFEYFSETQRNKGNFPGRFSGRQFSNSRSEMNVSTLELGDSALYLCASSLAVGSGANVLTFGAGSRLTVL.

V is TRBV7-2 and J is TRBJ2-5; D is possibly TRBD2 (5 bases). The V end was cut by 5 bases, the J end by 1 base, with 8 bases between. The CDR3 is 13 amino acids. Germline CDR1 reads SGHTA; CDR2 reads FQGNSA. The chain's CDR3 is CASSGLIQETQYF. As DNA, the CDR3 is TGTGCCAGCAGCGGACTGATCCAAGAGACCCAGTACTTC.

J is TRBJ2-2 and V is TRBV29-1; TRBD1 matches at 10 bases. The germline gives CDR1 SQVTM, CDR2 ANQGSEA. Trimming cost V 6 bases and J 6 bases; bases outside gene matches: 16. The CDR3 is made up of 17 amino acids. CDR3 region: CSVPRPRDRGGPGELFF. The CDR3 DNA reads TGCAGCGTACCCAGACCCCGGGACAGGGGAGGGCCCGGGGAGCTGTTTTTT.

This clone has a handful of counts. The chain is built from TRBV6-5 and TRBJ2-2, with D uncertain. Germline V gene lookup returns CDR1 MNHEY and CDR2 SVGAGI. V gave up 2 bases and J gave up 6 bases, with 10 bases separating them. CDR3 length equals 14 residues. The chain's CDR3 is CASSYGSGSGELFF. The CDR3 bases are TGTGCCAGCAGTTACGGATCAGGATCCGGGGAGCTGTTTTTT.

The chain combines TRBV29-1 with TRBJ2-2, with 7 bases identical to TRBD2. This CDR3 is built from 16 residues. Per the germline V gene, CDR1 is SQVTM and CDR2 is ANQGSEA. J gave up 0 bases and V 5 bases, and 9 bases lay outside the gene matches. The CDR3 loop is CSVRLGGSTNTGELFF. DNA of the CDR3: TGCAGCGTTCGTCTGGGCGGGAGTACGAACACCGGGGAGCTGTTTTTT.

The chain couples TRBV4-2 to TRBJ2-7, with TRBD2 matching 12 bases. The junction had 5 bases not matched to a gene; V was cut back by 1 base and J by 4 bases. Per the germline V gene, CDR1 is LGHNA and CDR2 is YNFKEQ. This CDR3 contains 16 residues. The CDR3 is CASSQGRLAGVYEQYF. The CDR3 DNA is TGTGCCAGCAGCCAAGGGAGACTAGCGGGAGTTTACGAGCAGTACTTC.

In DNA, the CDR3 is TGCAGCCCCAGGGGAGGGCTTGAGGATACGCAGTATTTT. Amino acid sequence: CSPRGGLEDTQYF. V usage is TRBV29-1 and J usage is TRBJ2-3; tentatively, D is TRBD2 (7 bases). V shed 8 bases and J shed 6 bases, with 18 bases lying between them. This CDR3 has 13 amino acids. CDR1 is SQVTM, CDR2 ANQGSEA, per germline.

The chain uses TRBV5-1 and TRBJ2-4, with 7 bases identical to TRBD2. The V gene's germline CDR1 is SGHRS and CDR2 YFSETQ. Losses at the gene ends were 0 bases for V and 1 base for J; bases not matched to a gene: 4. The CDR3 sequence is 16 residues long. The DNA for the CDR3 is TGCGCCAGCAGCTTGGACGGGCGGGGGGCCAAAAACATTCAGTACTTC. Its protein is CASSLDGRGAKNIQYF. The full variable domain, completed using reference TRBV5-1 and TRBJ2-4, is KAGVTQTPRYLIKTRGQQVTLSCSPISGHRSVSWYQQTPGQGLQFLFEYFSETQRNKGNFPGRFSGRQFSNSRSEMNVSTLELGDSALYLCASSLDGRGAKNIQYFGAGTRLSVL.

V and J are TRBV7-9 and TRBJ2-2; 10 nucleotides line up with TRBD2. The CDR3 extends over 15 amino acids. J was trimmed by 3 bases and V by 5 bases; bases with no gene match: 3. Germline V lookup: CDR1 SEHNR, CDR2 FQNEAQ (reference sequence). DNA of the CDR3: TGTGCCAGCAGCCAAGCGGGAGGGGACACCGGGGAGCTGTTTTTT. Amino acids: CASSQAGGDTGELFF. Using reference TRBV7-9 and TRBJ2-2 for the parts outside the CDR3, the full variable domain is DTGVSQNPRHKITKRGQNVTFRCDPISEHNRLYWYRQTLGQGPEFLTYFQNEAQLEKSRLLSDRFSAERPKGSFSTLEIQRTEQGDSAMYLCASSQAGGDTGELFFGEGSRLTVL.

This chain connects TRBV5-1 to TRBJ2-5; TRBD2 matches 7 bases. CDR1 and CDR2 from the germline V gene are SGHRS and YFSETQ. V trimming: 0 bases; J trimming: 4 bases; junction bases outside the gene matches: 3. The CDR3 loop spans 14 amino acids. The CDR3 reads CASSLGEGGETQYF. CDR3 in DNA: TGCGCCAGCAGCTTGGGGGAGGGAGGAGAGACCCAGTACTTC.

J is TRBJ2-7 and V is TRBV9; 11 nucleotides agree with TRBD2. Germline lookup yields CDR1 SGDLS and CDR2 YYNGEE. This CDR3 has 14 amino acids. With V trimmed by 5 bases and J by 4 bases, 5 bases remained unmatched. The CDR3 nucleotides read TGTGCCAGCAGTGCGGGACTAGCGGAATACGAGCAGTACTTC. Its translation is CASSAGLAEYEQYF. Full variable domain (remainder filled in from reference TRBV9 and TRBJ2-7): DSGVTQTPKHLITATGQRVTLRCSPRSGDLSVYWYQQSLDQGLQFLIQYYNGEERAKGNILERFSAQQFPDLHSELNLSSLELGDSALYFCASSAGLAEYEQYFGPGTRLTVT.

V gene TRBV4-3 combines with J gene TRBJ1-1, with TRBD1 identical over 8 bases. The CDR3 extends over 15 amino acids. Germline V gene sequence: CDR1 LGHNA, CDR2 YSLEER. Trimming took 4 bases from V and 4 from J; bases not matched to a gene: 8. CDR3 nucleotide sequence: TGCGCCAGCAGCCGCATTCAGGGGGCTGGCACTGAAGCTTTCTTT. Its translation is CASSRIQGAGTEAFF.

The V and J genes are TRBV15 and TRBJ1-2, with TRBD1 matching over 9 bases. This CDR3 has 13 amino acids. Germline CDR1 is LNHNV and CDR2 is YYDKDF (reference sequence). The V segment lost 3 bases and the J segment 7 bases; nucleotides outside the gene matches: 3. The CDR3 DNA is TGTGCCACCAGCAGGGACAGGGGCTCTGGCTACACCTTC. Its translation: CATSRDRGSGYTF.

The rearrangement joins TRBV19 to TRBJ2-3; D gene uncertain. V lost 2 bases and J 9 bases, leaving 15 bases between the germline ends. This CDR3 is built from 14 residues. Germline lookup yields CDR1 LNHDA and CDR2 SQIVND (reference sequence). The CDR3 loop reads CASSITPPGETQYF. The CDR3 region has the DNA TGTGCCAGTAGTATAACCCCGCCAGGTGAAACGCAGTATTTT.

This chain connects TRBV5-1 to TRBJ2-2; 8 nucleotides line up with TRBD2. The V segment lost 4 bases and the J segment 6 bases; nucleotides outside the gene matches: 8. The CDR3 spans 15 residues. Germline CDR1 and CDR2: SGHRS and YFSETQ. This chain's CDR3 is CASSPASGLPGELFF. CDR3 DNA: TGCGCCAGCAGCCCAGCTAGCGGGCTGCCCGGGGAGCTGTTTTTT.

This chain links TRBV7-9 with TRBJ2-3; weak D call: TRBD1 (5 bases). The germline CDR1 and CDR2 sequences are SEHNR and FQNEAQ (reference sequence). V lost 4 bases, J lost 0 bases, and 17 bases lay in between. This CDR3 has 17 amino acids. The CDR3 DNA is TGTGCCAGCAGCTCCATTACGACAGATACTAGCACAGATACGCAGTATTTT. Translation: CASSSITTDTSTDTQYF.

This clone was seen only a few times. The chain is built from TRBV4-1 and TRBJ1-1; D unresolved. Germline values: CDR1 MGHRA, CDR2 YSYEKL. The CDR3 contains 17 residues. The V and J ends lost 0 bases and 2 bases respectively, with 16 bases between them. CDR3 DNA: TGCGCCAGCAGCCAAGACTTTGACGGGATCCCAAACACTGAAGCTTTCTTT. Its translation is CASSQDFDGIPNTEAFF.

This chain links TRBV5-1 with TRBJ1-3; 9 bases are shared with TRBD1. Germline V CDR1 and CDR2: SGHRS, YFSETQ. This CDR3 is 16 amino acids long. With 4 bases clipped from V and 1 base from J, the junction kept 6 bases outside the gene matches. CDR3 bases: TGCGCCAGCAGCCGGGCCGGGACAGGGTCTGGAAACACCATATATTTT. It translates to CASSRAGTGSGNTIYF.

The V and J genes are TRBV5-6 and TRBJ1-3; 8 nucleotides match TRBD1. The CDR3 loop spans 18 amino acids. Losses at the gene ends were 0 bases for V and 0 bases for J; bases not matched to a gene: 8. Germline values: CDR1 SGHDT, CDR2 YYEEEE. The CDR3 DNA reads as TGTGCCAGCAGCTTGGATCGTGACAGGGGATCCTCTGGAAACACCATATATTTT. Protein product: CASSLDRDRGSSGNTIYF.

This chain joins TRBV4-3 and TRBJ1-5; D remains ambiguous. This CDR3 is 16 amino acids long. V lost 0 bases to trimming and J lost 0 bases, with 9 bases between them. CDR1 is LGHNA, CDR2 YSLEER, per germline. CDR3 coding DNA: TGCGCCAGCAGCCAAGAATGGCGACTTAGCAATCAGCCCCAGCATTTT. Its protein is CASSQEWRLSNQPQHF.

The chain combines TRBV6-1 with TRBJ1-5, with D possibly TRBD1 on 6 matching bases. Trimming stripped 4 bases from V and 5 bases from J, with 18 bases between. Germline loops: CDR1 MNHNS, CDR2 SASEGT. The CDR3 has 16 residues. The CDR3 reads CASSVWGTGRDQPQHF. CDR3 nucleotides: TGTGCCAGCAGTGTCTGGGGCACAGGGAGGGATCAGCCCCAGCATTTT.

The rearrangement joins TRBV7-9 to TRBJ2-7; 7 bases are a match to TRBD1. The CDR3 consists of 16 residues. V was pared by 5 bases and J by 1 base, with 11 bases of the junction left unmatched. CDR1 and CDR2 from the germline V gene are SEHNR and FQNEAQ (reference sequence). In nucleotides, the CDR3 is TGTGCCAGCAGCGCCGGGTGGGACAGACATTCCTACGAGCAGTACTTC. As protein: CASSAGWDRHSYEQYF.

The gene calls are TRBV7-3 and TRBJ2-5; TRBD2 matches at 7 bases. Germline CDR1 reads SGHTA; CDR2 reads FQGTGA. This CDR3 has 15 amino acids. With 5 bases clipped from V and 7 bases from J, the junction kept 13 bases outside the gene matches. The CDR3 DNA follows: TGTGCCAGCAGCACCGGGGAGGGGAGGATTGTGACCCAGTACTTC. The encoded protein is CASSTGEGRIVTQYF.

The rearrangement uses TRBV7-9 and TRBJ2-3, with TRBD1 identical over 7 bases. The CDR3 is 17 residues long. Germline lookup yields CDR1 SEHNR and CDR2 FQNEAQ (reference sequence). Trimming took 6 bases from V and 0 from J; bases not matched to a gene: 12. The CDR3 sequence: CASSPPQTGPSTDTQYF. The CDR3 coding sequence is TGTGCCAGCAGTCCTCCTCAGACAGGGCCTAGCACAGATACGCAGTATTTT.

J is TRBJ2-3 and V is TRBV28; 9 bases agree with TRBD2. Germline CDR1 is MDHEN and CDR2 is SYDVKM. V trimming: 9 bases; J trimming: 7 bases; junction bases outside the gene matches: 11. This CDR3 spans 14 amino acids. Here the CDR3 reads CASDSGRGSNTQYF. In DNA form, the CDR3 reads TGTGCCAGTGATAGCGGGAGAGGTTCGAATACGCAGTATTTT.

The chain has TRBV2 and TRBJ1-2, with 9 bases that match TRBD1. The J segment lost 7 bases and the V segment lost 5 bases, leaving 8 bases of the junction unmatched. The CDR3 sequence is 14 residues long. Germline V lookup: CDR1 SNHLY, CDR2 FYNNEI. CDR3 in amino acids: CASSYQGQGGGYTF. DNA of the CDR3: TGTGCCAGCAGTTATCAGGGACAGGGAGGTGGCTACACCTTC.

The chain is built from TRBV4-1 and TRBJ2-1, with D possibly TRBD2 on 6 matching bases. Trimming took 1 base from V and 4 from J, leaving 8 bases between them. Germline assignment: CDR1 MGHRA and CDR2 YSYEKL. This CDR3 spans 14 amino acids. CDR3 coding DNA: TGCGCCAGCAGCCAAGGGGGGGATTACAATGAGCAGTTCTTC. Its translation: CASSQGGDYNEQFF.